The T cell receptor (beta chain) under discussion was sequenced for a study of spatial heterogeneity in lung cancer. Time point of the sample: sample taken at primary tumor resection. Researchers sequenced whole RNA taken from tumor, nontumor lung or frozen PBMC without sorting. The length of the CDR3 is 15 residues. Trimming cost V 5 bases and J 8 bases; bases outside gene matches: 12. Germline lookup yields CDR1 SGHAT and CDR2 FQNNGV. One entry per CDR3 protein results from TCRdb running MiXCR on the 5' RACE reads. Of approximately 82,000 distinct CDR3 sequences in the sample, around 13% are singletons; the top ten hold about 4.5%.

The specimen was PBMCs, collected at surgery. This chain uses TRBV11-2 with TRBJ2-3, with 8 bases that match TRBD2. This TCR came from a male donor with early-stage non-small cell lung cancer. CDR3 coding DNA: TGTGCCAGCAGCCTCCAGCGGGGGCCCCGGGGTACGCAGTATTTT. Protein sequence: CASSLQRGPRGTQYF.